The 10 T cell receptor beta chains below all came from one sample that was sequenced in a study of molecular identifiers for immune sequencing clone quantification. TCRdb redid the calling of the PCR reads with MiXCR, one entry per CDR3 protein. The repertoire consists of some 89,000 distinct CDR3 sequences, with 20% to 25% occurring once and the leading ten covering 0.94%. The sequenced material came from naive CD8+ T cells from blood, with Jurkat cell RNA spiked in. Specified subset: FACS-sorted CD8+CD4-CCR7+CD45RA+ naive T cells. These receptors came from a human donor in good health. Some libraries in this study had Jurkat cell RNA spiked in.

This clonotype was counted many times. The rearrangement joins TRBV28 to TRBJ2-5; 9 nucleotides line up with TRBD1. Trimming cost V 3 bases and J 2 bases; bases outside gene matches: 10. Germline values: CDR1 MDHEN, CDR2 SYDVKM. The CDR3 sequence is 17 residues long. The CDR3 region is CASSFIGGQGRQETQYF. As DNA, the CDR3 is TGTGCCAGCAGTTTCATCGGCGGACAGGGGCGGCAAGAGACCCAGTACTTC. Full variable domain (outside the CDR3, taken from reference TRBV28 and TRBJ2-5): DVKVTQSSRYLVKRTGEKVFLECVQDMDHENMFWYRQDPGLGLRLIYFSYDVKMKEKGDIPEGYSVSREKKERFSLILESASTNQTSMYLCASSFIGGQGRQETQYFGPGTRLLVL.

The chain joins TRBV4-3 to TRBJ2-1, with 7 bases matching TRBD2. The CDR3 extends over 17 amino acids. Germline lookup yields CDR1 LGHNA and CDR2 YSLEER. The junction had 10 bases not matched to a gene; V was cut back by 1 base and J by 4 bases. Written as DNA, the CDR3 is TGCGCCAGCAGCCAAGGGTACAGCGGGGTCACATACAATGAGCAGTTCTTC. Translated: CASSQGYSGVTYNEQFF.

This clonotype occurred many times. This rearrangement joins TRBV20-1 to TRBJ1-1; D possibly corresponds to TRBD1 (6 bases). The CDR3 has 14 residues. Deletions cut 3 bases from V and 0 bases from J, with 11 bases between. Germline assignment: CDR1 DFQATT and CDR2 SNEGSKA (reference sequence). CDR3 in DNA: TGCAGTGCTAGCCCACAGGGCCTGAACACTGAAGCTTTCTTT. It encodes CSASPQGLNTEAFF.

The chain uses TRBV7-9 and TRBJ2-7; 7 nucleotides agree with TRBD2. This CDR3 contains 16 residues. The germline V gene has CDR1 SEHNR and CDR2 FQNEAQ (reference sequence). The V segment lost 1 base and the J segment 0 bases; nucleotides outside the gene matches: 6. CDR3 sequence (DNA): TGTGCCAGCAGCTTAGGGCTCAGCGGGGACTCCTACGAGCAGTACTTC. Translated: CASSLGLSGDSYEQYF.

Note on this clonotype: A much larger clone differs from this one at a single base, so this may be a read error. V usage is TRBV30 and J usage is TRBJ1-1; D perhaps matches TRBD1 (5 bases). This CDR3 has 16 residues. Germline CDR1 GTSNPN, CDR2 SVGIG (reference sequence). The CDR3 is CAWSPGWQGGNTEASF. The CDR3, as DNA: TGTGCCTGGAGCCCCGGGTGGCAGGGAGGGAACACTGAAGCTTCCTTT.

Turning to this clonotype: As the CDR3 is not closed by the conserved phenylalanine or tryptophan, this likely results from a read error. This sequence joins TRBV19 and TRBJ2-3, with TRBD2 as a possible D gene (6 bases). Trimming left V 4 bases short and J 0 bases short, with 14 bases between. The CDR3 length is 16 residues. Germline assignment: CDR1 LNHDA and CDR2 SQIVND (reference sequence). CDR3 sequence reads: CASSTWGLSSTDTQYL. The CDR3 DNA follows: TGTGCCAGTAGTACATGGGGACTTTCAAGCACAGATACGCAGTATCTT.

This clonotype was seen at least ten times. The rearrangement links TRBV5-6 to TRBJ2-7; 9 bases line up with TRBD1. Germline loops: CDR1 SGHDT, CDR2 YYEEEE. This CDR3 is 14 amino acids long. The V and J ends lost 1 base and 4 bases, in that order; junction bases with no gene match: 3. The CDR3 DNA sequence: TGTGCCAGCAGCTTGCGGGACAGGGAGTACGAGCAGTACTTC. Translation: CASSLRDREYEQYF.

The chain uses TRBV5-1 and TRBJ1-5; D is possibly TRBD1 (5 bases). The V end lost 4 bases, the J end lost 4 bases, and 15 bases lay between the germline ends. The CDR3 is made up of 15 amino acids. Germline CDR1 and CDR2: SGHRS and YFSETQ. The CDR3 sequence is CASSPTWDGNQPQHF. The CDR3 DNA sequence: TGCGCCAGCAGCCCGACCTGGGACGGAAATCAGCCCCAGCATTTT.

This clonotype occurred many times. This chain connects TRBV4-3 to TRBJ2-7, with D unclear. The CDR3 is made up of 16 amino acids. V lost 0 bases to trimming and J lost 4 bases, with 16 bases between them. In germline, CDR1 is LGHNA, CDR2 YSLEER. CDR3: CASSQDGNSPPYEQYF. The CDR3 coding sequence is TGCGCCAGCAGCCAAGATGGGAACAGCCCGCCATACGAGCAGTACTTC.

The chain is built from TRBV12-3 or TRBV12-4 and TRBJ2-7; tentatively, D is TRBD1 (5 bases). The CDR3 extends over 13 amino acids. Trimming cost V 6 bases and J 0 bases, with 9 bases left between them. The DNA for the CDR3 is TGTGCCAGCAGGGACATCTACTCCTACGAGCAGTACTTC. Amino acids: CASRDIYSYEQYF.